This entry lists 7 T cell receptor beta chains sequenced from one sample in a study of OX40 agonist ivuxolimab in advanced cancers. The protocol was immunoSEQ multiplex PCR, while the TCRdb copy is restricted to in-frame clones and leaves out a portion. Of over 90,000 clones listed, around 85% were seen once; the top ten hold more than 5.5%. Sequenced here: CD4+ or CD8+ T cells sorted from blood, sampled in a trial of the OX40 agonist ivuxolimab. All receptors derive from an adult with an advanced solid tumor such as melanoma, head and neck, liver or kidney cancer.

The chain joins TRBV25-1 to TRBJ2-7; no reliable D call. This CDR3 is built from 14 residues. The germline V gene has CDR1 MGHDK and CDR2 SYGVNS. V shed 5 bases and J shed 6 bases, with 17 bases lying between them. CDR3 residues: CASSLPGHPGEQYF. The CDR3 nucleotides are TGTGCCAGCAGTCTCCCGGGTCATCCAGGCGAGCAGTACTTC.

The J gene is TRBJ2-3, the V gene TRBV6-6, with D perhaps matching TRBD1 (5 bases). Trimming took off 4 bases at V and 1 base at J, with 6 bases between the two ends. Germline lookup yields CDR1 MNHNY and CDR2 SVGAGI (reference sequence). The CDR3 spans 13 residues. The DNA of the CDR3 is TGTGCCAGCAGTTCACAGGGCACAGATACGCAGTATTTT. Protein sequence: CASSSQGTDTQYF.

The chain carries TRBV19 and TRBJ1-3; tentative D call: TRBD1 (5 bases). The CDR3 runs to 15 residues. Germline V gene data show CDR1 as LNHDA and CDR2 as SQIVND (reference sequence). V shed 3 bases and J shed 2 bases, with 11 bases lying between them. The CDR3 bases are TGTGCCAGTAGTATGAGGGGATACACTGGAAACACCATATATTTT. Translated: CASSMRGYTGNTIYF.

The CDR3 protein is CASSRETVPYEQYF. In nucleotides, the CDR3 is TGTGCCAGCAGCAGGGAAACGGTTCCATACGAGCAGTACTTC. The rearrangement uses TRBV21-1 and TRBJ2-7. TRBV21-1 is assigned pseudogene status. The CDR3 runs to 14 residues.

The J gene is TRBJ2-3, the V gene TRBV2, with 9 bases fitting TRBD2. CDR3 length: 15 residues. J was trimmed by 4 bases and V by 1 base; bases with no gene match: 3. Germline V gene sequence: CDR1 SNHLY, CDR2 FYNNEI. The CDR3: CASSEGGGGADTQYF. The CDR3 DNA reads TGTGCCAGCAGTGAAGGCGGGGGGGGCGCAGATACGCAGTATTTT.

This chain uses TRBV6-5 with TRBJ1-5; 9 nucleotides line up with TRBD1. CDR3 length: 15 amino acids. In germline, CDR1 is MNHEY, CDR2 SVGAGI. Germline trimming cut 6 bases from V and 0 bases from J; bases unmatched to any gene: 3. CDR3 amino acids: CASRTGGTSNQPQHF. In nucleotides, the CDR3 is TGTGCCAGCAGGACAGGGGGGACTAGCAATCAGCCCCAGCATTTT.

As concerns this clone: Different DNA sequences within this sample yield the same CDR3. The V call is TRBV30, the J call TRBJ1-2; D gene uncertain. This CDR3 has 11 amino acids. Between the trimmed V and J ends, which lost 1 base and 4 bases, there was a span of 4 bases. Germline lookup yields CDR1 GTSNPN and CDR2 SVGIG (reference sequence). The CDR3 nucleotides are TGTGCCTGGAGTGGAGGCTATGGCTACACCTTC. Translation: CAWSGGYGYTF.